The 24 T cell receptor beta chains reported below all come from one sample, sequenced in a study of vaccination effects on CD4 cells after COVID-19. Their specific antigens are unknown. Viral peptide pools were used in the ViraFEST assay to expand antigen-specific CD4+ T cells, and sequencing came afterward. The culture ran for approximately 9 days before CD4+ T cells were isolated. Vaccine recipients had no previous SARS-CoV-2 infection; their nucleocapsid antibodies were negative. Data came from immunoSEQ multiplex PCR; TCRdb stores just in-frame clones and leaves some out. The sample lists more than 30,000 clones; about 60% were seen once. Material: CD4+ T cells from PBMCs cultured with HCoV-OC43 spike peptides, obtained before COVID-19 vaccination. Subset noted: HCoV-OC43 spike overlapping peptide pool stimulation. The receptors shown here come from a human donor who received a COVID-19 vaccine.

The chain employs TRBV5-4 and TRBJ1-1; D unresolved. V was trimmed by 0 bases and J by 10 bases, leaving 16 bases between them. The length of the CDR3 is 14 residues. From germline, CDR1 is SGHNT and CDR2 YYREEE (reference sequence). The CDR3, as DNA: TGTGCCAGCAGCTTGGAAGAGGGAGGAAGCGCAGCTTTCTTT. This codes for CASSLEEGGSAAFF. Looking up the rest from reference TRBV5-4 and TRBJ1-1 gives the full variable domain: ETGVTQSPTHLIKTRGQQVTLRCSSQSGHNTVSWYQQALGQGPQFIFQYYREEENGRGNFPPRFSGLQFPNYSSELNVNALELDDSALYLCASSLEEGGSAAFFGQGTRLTVV.

In this sample, this clone turned up a few times. The CDR3, as DNA: TGTGCCAGCAGCCCCGACAGGATCTATGGCTACACCTTC. As protein: CASSPDRIYGYTF. This chain joins TRBV5-6 and TRBJ1-2; D might be TRBD1 (6 bases). This CDR3 contains 13 residues. The V gene's germline CDR1 is SGHDT and CDR2 YYEEEE. Trimming stripped 4 bases from V and 4 bases from J, with 11 bases between.

The chain recombines TRBV2 with TRBJ2-5; 7 bases match TRBD2. The J segment lost 2 bases and the V segment lost 5 bases, leaving 5 bases of the junction unmatched. The CDR3 runs 14 residues. Germline loops: CDR1 SNHLY, CDR2 FYNNEI. In DNA, the CDR3 is TGTGCCAGCAGTAGACTAGCAGGGCAAGAGACCCAGTACTTC. This encodes CASSRLAGQETQYF.

On this clone: Other nucleotide sequences from this sample produce the same CDR3. The J gene is TRBJ2-5, the V gene TRBV7-9, with a tentative D call TRBD2 (6 bases). Germline V gene data show CDR1 as SEHNR and CDR2 as FQNEAQ (reference sequence). Trimming removed 0 bases at V and 5 bases at J, with 7 bases between. CDR3 length equals 13 residues. CDR3 amino acids: CASSLAGGETQYF. As DNA, the CDR3 is TGTGCCAGCAGCTTAGCGGGAGGTGAGACCCAGTACTTC.

This rearrangement joins TRBV27 to TRBJ2-1; 9 bases are shared with TRBD2. Losses at the gene ends were 1 base for V and 7 bases for J; bases not matched to a gene: 5. Per the germline V gene, CDR1 is MNHEY and CDR2 is SMNVEV (reference sequence). The length of the CDR3 is 15 residues. The CDR3 spells CASSLYALAGNEQFF. The DNA for the CDR3 is TGTGCCAGCAGTTTATATGCCCTAGCGGGAAATGAGCAGTTCTTC.

The chain couples TRBV6-4 to TRBJ1-4; D is ambiguous. CDR1 and CDR2 from the germline V gene are MRHNA and SNTAGT. This CDR3 comprises 16 residues. V was trimmed by 0 bases and J by 10 bases, leaving 18 bases between them. The CDR3 here is CASSDSSKDSPRKLFF. CDR3 sequence (DNA): TGTGCCAGCAGTGACTCGAGTAAGGACTCACCCCGAAAACTGTTTTTT.

The chain is built from TRBV10-2 and TRBJ2-3; D not resolved. Germline assignment: CDR1 WSHSY and CDR2 SAAADI. The ends were cut back, 7 bases at V and 2 bases at J, with 10 bases in the middle. The CDR3 runs 13 residues. CDR3 amino acids: CASKVGYTDTQYF. For the CDR3, the DNA is TGCGCCAGCAAGGTCGGGTACACAGATACGCAGTATTTT.

The chain recombines TRBV19 with TRBJ1-5; D possibly corresponds to TRBD1 (5 bases). V shed 6 bases and J shed 5 bases, with 8 bases lying between them. The CDR3 has 12 residues. The germline V gene has CDR1 LNHDA and CDR2 SQIVND (reference sequence). The CDR3 DNA follows: TGTGCCAGTAGGGGGGGTTATCAGCCCCAGCATTTT. Amino acids: CASRGGYQPQHF.

The V call is TRBV6-6, the J call TRBJ1-5, with 10 bases lining up with TRBD1. The CDR3 is 13 residues long. The ends lost 2 bases at V and 8 bases at J; junction bases unmatched: 0. Germline V gene lookup returns CDR1 MNHNY and CDR2 SVGAGI (reference sequence). CDR3 region: CASSYGTGEPQHF. The CDR3 DNA reads as TGTGCCAGCAGTTACGGGACAGGGGAGCCCCAGCATTTT.

The chain is built from TRBV27 and TRBJ1-2; TRBD1 aligns across 9 bases. V lost 8 bases to trimming and J lost 5 bases; unmatched junction nucleotides: 9. Germline-derived CDR1 and CDR2 are MNHEY and SMNVEV (reference sequence). The CDR3 is 14 amino acids. The CDR3 coding sequence is TGTGCCAGCCGCAGAGGGACAGGGCCATATGGCTACACCTTC. It yields the protein CASRRGTGPYGYTF.

The chain carries TRBV5-4 and TRBJ1-2, with 7 positions matching TRBD1. Germline CDR1 and CDR2: SGHNT and YYREEE (reference sequence). CDR3 length equals 15 residues. J lost 3 bases, V lost 1 base, and 6 bases had no gene match. The CDR3 is CASSLNRGLDYGYTF. The CDR3 bases are TGTGCCAGCAGCTTGAACAGGGGATTAGACTATGGCTACACCTTC.

J is TRBJ1-4 and V is TRBV7-9; the match to TRBD1 covers 7 bases. CDR1 is SEHNR, CDR2 FQNEAQ, per germline (reference sequence). The CDR3 is made up of 16 amino acids. The V and J ends lost 0 bases and 10 bases, in that order; junction bases with no gene match: 11. The CDR3 bases are TGTGCCAGCAGCTTAGCTTCGGCAGGGGGGAGAGGAAAACTGTTTTTT. It is translated as CASSLASAGGRGKLFF.

The rearrangement uses TRBV3-1 (or the pseudogene TRBV3-2) and TRBJ1-1; D is possibly TRBD1 (6 bases). Germline V gene lookup returns CDR1 LGHDT and CDR2 YNNKEL (reference sequence). Trimming removed 6 bases from V and 3 bases from J, with 17 bases in between. This CDR3 contains 15 residues. CDR3 amino acids: CASRDPAAGDTEAFF. The CDR3 DNA sequence: TGTGCCAGCAGAGACCCGGCGGCAGGGGACACTGAAGCTTTCTTT.

V gene TRBV5-1 combines with J gene TRBJ2-1; 8 nucleotides agree with TRBD2. V trimming: 5 bases; J trimming: 2 bases; junction bases outside the gene matches: 6. From germline, CDR1 is SGHRS and CDR2 YFSETQ. The CDR3 runs to 15 residues. The CDR3 loop is CASRKAGGAYNEQFF. DNA for the CDR3: TGCGCCAGCAGGAAGGCGGGAGGCGCCTACAATGAGCAGTTCTTC.

The rearrangement uses TRBV18 and TRBJ2-4; 9 bases map to TRBD1. Germline lookup yields CDR1 KGHSH and CDR2 LQKENI. The V and J ends lost 5 bases and 8 bases, in that order; junction bases with no gene match: 4. This CDR3 contains 13 residues. The CDR3 here is CASSGTGIDIQYF. The CDR3 coding sequence is TGTGCCAGCTCAGGGACAGGGATTGACATTCAGTACTTC.

This clone was counted a single time. This chain links TRBV6-1 with TRBJ2-7, with 8 bases identical to TRBD2. CDR3 length: 15 residues. CDR1 is MNHNS and CDR2 is SASEGT in the germline V gene. The V and J ends lost 2 bases and 3 bases, in that order; junction bases with no gene match: 6. CDR3 sequence (DNA): TGTGCCAGCAGTGAACGACTAGCGCACAGCTACGAGCAGTACTTC. Its translation is CASSERLAHSYEQYF.

The rearrangement links TRBV2 to TRBJ2-7; D may be TRBD2 (6 bases). Trimming removed 7 bases from V and 2 bases from J, with 18 bases in between. Germline loops: CDR1 SNHLY, CDR2 FYNNEI. The CDR3 extends over 15 amino acids. The CDR3 nucleotides are TGTGCCAGCACCGAAGGAGGGTTTGCCCCCTACGAGCAGTACTTC. It encodes CASTEGGFAPYEQYF.

This sequence joins TRBV4-1 and TRBJ2-1; 7 positions agree with TRBD2. CDR1 and CDR2 (germline): MGHRA, YSYEKL. The CDR3 length is 15 residues. V trimming: 2 bases; J trimming: 8 bases; junction bases outside the gene matches: 9. The CDR3 DNA sequence: TGCGCCAGCAGCCAAAAGGTTCAACGGGGGGATGAGCAGTTCTTC. Translation: CASSQKVQRGDEQFF.

The chain links TRBV20-1 to TRBJ2-1; TRBD2 is a possible D gene (5 bases). CDR3 size: 17 residues. With 3 bases removed from V and 0 bases from J, the gap between germline ends came to 18 bases. Germline CDR1 reads DFQATT; CDR2 reads SNEGSKA (reference sequence). This chain's CDR3 is CSASPAEDWSSYNEQFF. CDR3 DNA sequence: TGCAGTGCTAGTCCCGCCGAGGACTGGAGCTCCTACAATGAGCAGTTCTTC.

Only a few counts were recorded for this clone. This chain connects TRBV2 to TRBJ1-6, with 9 positions matching TRBD1. The germline V gene has CDR1 SNHLY and CDR2 FYNNEI. Unmatched junction bases numbered 7, after V lost 6 bases and J lost 10 bases. The CDR3 contains 14 residues. CDR3 protein: CASRPQGAPSPLHF. DNA of the CDR3: TGTGCCAGCAGGCCACAGGGGGCTCCATCACCCCTCCACTTT.

The chain couples TRBV18 to TRBJ2-7; 14 bases align to TRBD2. This CDR3 region has 15 residues. The V gene end was trimmed by 2 bases and the J gene end by 6 bases; junction bases not matched to a gene: 3. The germline V gene encodes CDR1 KGHSH and CDR2 LQKENI. CDR3 sequence (DNA): TGTGCCAGCTCACCAAGACTAGCGGGAGGGAGCGAGCAGTACTTC. Its translation: CASSPRLAGGSEQYF.

The J gene is TRBJ2-7, the V gene TRBV19; TRBD1 agrees at 7 bases. The CDR3 sequence is 15 residues long. Germline CDR1 reads LNHDA; CDR2 reads SQIVND (reference sequence). V was clipped by 5 bases and J by 2 bases; unmatched bases: 9. The CDR3 DNA reads TGTGCCAGTAGTGGATGGGGACAGCTAACCTACGAGCAGTACTTC. Its translation: CASSGWGQLTYEQYF. The variable domain in full, with the rest retrieved from reference TRBV19 and TRBJ2-7, is DGGITQSPKYLFRKEGQNVTLSCEQNLNHDAMYWYRQDPGQGLRLIYYSQIVNDFQKGDIAEGYSVSREKKESFPLTVTSAQKNPTAFYLCASSGWGQLTYEQYFGPGTRLTVT.

This clone was counted only a few times. The rearrangement joins TRBV18 to TRBJ1-6, with D unresolved. This CDR3 spans 13 amino acids. V was pared by 3 bases and J by 9 bases, with 9 bases between. Germline CDR1 is KGHSH and CDR2 is LQKENI. CDR3 in amino acids: CASSPETVSPLHF. The CDR3 DNA sequence: TGTGCCAGCTCACCGGAGACGGTTTCACCCCTCCACTTT.

The sample holds a few counts of this clone. The chain employs TRBV19 and TRBJ2-7; 13 nucleotides match TRBD2. V dropped 5 bases and J dropped 2; count of bases not matched to a gene: 9. Germline V CDR1 and CDR2: LNHDA, SQIVND (reference sequence). This CDR3 has 17 amino acids. CDR3 sequence: CASSPSGTSGDTYEQYF. Written as DNA, the CDR3 is TGTGCCAGTAGTCCTTCCGGGACTAGCGGGGATACCTACGAGCAGTACTTC.